These 19 T cell receptor beta chains originate from one sample sequenced in a study of shared clonotypes between healthy human individuals. Data came from immunoSEQ multiplex PCR; TCRdb stores just in-frame clones and leaves some out. The table lists more than 80,000 clones, under 70% of them singletons. The material sequenced was memory CD8+ T cells sorted from blood. Subset noted: CD45RO+ cells pooled with CCR7-negative TemRA cells. The receptors were sampled from a young man in good health.

The chain employs TRBV7-9 and TRBJ1-5, with D maybe TRBD1 (6 bases). CDR3 size: 13 residues. Germline CDR1 reads SEHNR; CDR2 reads FQNEAQ (reference sequence). Trimming stripped 5 bases from V and 3 bases from J, with 8 bases between. The CDR3: CASSDRINQPQHF. The CDR3 bases are TGTGCCAGCAGCGACAGGATCAATCAGCCCCAGCATTTT. Filled out from reference TRBV7-9 and TRBJ1-5, the complete variable domain reads DTGVSQNPRHKITKRGQNVTFRCDPISEHNRLYWYRQTLGQGPEFLTYFQNEAQLEKSRLLSDRFSAERPKGSFSTLEIQRTEQGDSAMYLCASSDRINQPQHFGDGTRLSIL.

CDR3 in DNA: TGTGCCAGCAGCTTCCAGGGGGCGAATCTCGGTGAGCAGTTCTTC. Its protein is CASSFQGANLGEQFF. The chain uses TRBV5-4 and TRBJ2-1; 8 bases are shared with TRBD1. Germline CDR1 and CDR2: SGHNT and YYREEE (reference sequence). There are 15 residues in the CDR3. Losses at the gene ends were 2 bases for V and 9 bases for J; bases not matched to a gene: 10. The entire variable domain, with the rest obtained from reference TRBV5-4 and TRBJ2-1, is as follows: ETGVTQSPTHLIKTRGQQVTLRCSSQSGHNTVSWYQQALGQGPQFIFQYYREEENGRGNFPPRFSGLQFPNYSSELNVNALELDDSALYLCASSFQGANLGEQFFGPGTRLTVL.

This clone has ten or more counts. CDR3 amino acids: CASKWREGTDTQYF. As DNA, the CDR3 is TGTGCCAGCAAGTGGAGGGAGGGCACAGATACGCAGTATTTT. The chain links TRBV6-1 to TRBJ2-3, with D possibly being TRBD2 (6 bases). CDR3 length: 14 amino acids. Germline loops: CDR1 MNHNS, CDR2 SASEGT. Trimming took 7 bases from V and 1 from J, leaving 12 bases between them.

The chain's CDR3 is CASQTGDYEQYF. CDR3 sequence (DNA): TGCGCCAGCCAGACGGGGGACTACGAGCAGTACTTC. The chain uses TRBV10-2 and TRBJ2-7; maybe TRBD2 (6 bases). Deletions cut 8 bases from V and 3 bases from J, with 11 bases between. This CDR3 has 12 amino acids. Germline V lookup: CDR1 WSHSY, CDR2 SAAADI.

The DNA of the CDR3 is TGTGCCAGCAGTGAATACGCGGAGCTGTTTTTT. Translated: CASSEYAELFF. The chain links TRBV25-1 to TRBJ2-2; D unclear. The CDR3 is 11 residues long. V gave up 0 bases and J gave up 10 bases, with 3 bases separating them. From germline, CDR1 is MGHDK and CDR2 SYGVNS.

V and J are TRBV13 and TRBJ2-3; D unresolved. V was shortened by 5 bases and J by 2 bases, with 8 bases between the two germline ends. This CDR3 region has 13 residues. Germline V lookup: CDR1 PRHDT, CDR2 FYEKMQ (reference sequence). The DNA of the CDR3 is TGTGCCAGCAGCGTTCAGAACACAGATACGCAGTATTTT. The encoded protein is CASSVQNTDTQYF.

The chain carries TRBV9 and TRBJ2-5; 10 bases map to TRBD1. Germline V gene sequence: CDR1 SGDLS, CDR2 YYNGEE. V trimming: 7 bases; J trimming: 1 base; junction bases outside the gene matches: 10. The CDR3 covers 16 residues. CDR3 DNA sequence: TGTGCCAGCGGGGGACCGGGACAGGGGCCCCAAGAGACCCAGTACTTC. It yields the protein CASGGPGQGPQETQYF. Full variable domain (outside the CDR3, taken from reference TRBV9 and TRBJ2-5): DSGVTQTPKHLITATGQRVTLRCSPRSGDLSVYWYQQSLDQGLQFLIQYYNGEERAKGNILERFSAQQFPDLHSELNLSSLELGDSALYFCASGGPGQGPQETQYFGPGTRLLVL.

The chain carries TRBV28 and TRBJ1-5; no clear D. V dropped 4 bases and J dropped 0 bases, with 7 bases sitting between them. The germline gives CDR1 MDHEN, CDR2 SYDVKM. The CDR3 runs 14 residues. The CDR3 is CASSYGYSNQPQHF. In nucleotides, the CDR3 is TGTGCCAGCAGTTACGGATATAGCAATCAGCCCCAGCATTTT.

Comment on this clone: The sample has other DNA sequences that encode this CDR3 too. The chain links TRBV27 to TRBJ2-5, with D possibly called TRBD1 or TRBD2 (6 bases each). Germline V gives CDR1 MNHEY, CDR2 SMNVEV (reference sequence). The V end lost 6 bases, the J end lost 5 bases, and 16 bases lay between the germline ends. The CDR3 is 14 amino acids. The CDR3 here is CASSLLGGGETQYF. The DNA of the CDR3 is TGTGCCAGCAGCCTATTGGGGGGCGGGGAGACCCAGTACTTC.

This clone was recorded at least ten times. V is TRBV4-3 and J is TRBJ1-1; no clear D gene. Trimming took 6 bases from V and 0 from J, leaving 11 bases between them. Germline CDR1 reads LGHNA; CDR2 reads YSLEER. The length of the CDR3 is 14 residues. The CDR3 is CASSFIQMNTEAFF. The CDR3 nucleotides are TGCGCCAGCAGTTTTATCCAGATGAACACTGAAGCTTTCTTT.

The J gene is TRBJ1-2, the V gene TRBV5-1, with a possible D match to TRBD1 (6 bases). The CDR3 runs to 16 residues. The V gene lost 0 bases and the J gene lost 3 bases, with 15 bases spanning the gap. Germline loops: CDR1 SGHRS, CDR2 YFSETQ. The CDR3 spells CASSLAGQGFDYGYTF. The CDR3 bases are TGCGCCAGCAGCTTGGCGGGACAAGGTTTTGACTATGGCTACACCTTC.

The rearrangement uses TRBV2 and TRBJ2-2, with D possibly matching TRBD2 (5 bases). Germline V CDR1 and CDR2: SNHLY, FYNNEI. Trimming cost V 6 bases and J 1 base, with 6 bases left between them. The CDR3 totals 13 residues. The CDR3 DNA reads as TGTGCCAGCAGCCGGGGGAACACCGGGGAGCTGTTTTTT. Translating gives CASSRGNTGELFF.

This clone was seen once. This chain connects TRBV7-8 to TRBJ2-7; D gene ambiguous. The V end lost 1 base, the J end lost 2 bases, and 12 bases lay between the germline ends. This CDR3 contains 15 residues. The germline V gene encodes CDR1 SGHVS and CDR2 FQNEAQ. DNA for the CDR3: TGTGCCAGCAGCTTAGAGGCTCCCAACCCCTACGAGCAGTACTTC. Its translation: CASSLEAPNPYEQYF.

This clone has just a few counts. CDR3 sequence reads: CASSLVGGSNQPQHF. The CDR3 DNA reads as TGTGCCAGCAGCTTAGTGGGGGGAAGCAATCAGCCCCAGCATTTT. The chain joins TRBV7-9 to TRBJ1-5, with D maybe TRBD1 (5 bases). V lost 1 base and J 1 base, leaving 8 bases between the germline ends. The CDR3 consists of 15 residues. The germline V gene has CDR1 SEHNR and CDR2 FQNEAQ (reference sequence). Drawing the rest from reference TRBV7-9 and TRBJ1-5, the complete variable domain is DTGVSQNPRHKITKRGQNVTFRCDPISEHNRLYWYRQTLGQGPEFLTYFQNEAQLEKSRLLSDRFSAERPKGSFSTLEIQRTEQGDSAMYLCASSLVGGSNQPQHFGDGTRLSIL.

On this clone: A far larger clone is one nucleotide away, so this likely arose from a read error. Other nucleotide sequences from this sample produce the same CDR3. CDR3 sequence reads: CASSRTSGSPSRELFF. The DNA for the CDR3 is TGCGCCAGCAGCCGGACTAGCGGGTCCCCAAGCCGGGAGCTGTTTTTT. The chain uses TRBV10-2 and TRBJ2-2, with 11 bases matching TRBD2. J gave up 9 bases and V 6 bases, and 12 bases lay outside the gene matches. The V gene's germline CDR1 is WSHSY and CDR2 SAAADI. There are 16 residues in the CDR3.

This chain links TRBV30 with TRBJ1-4; weak D call: TRBD1 (6 bases). Germline loops: CDR1 GTSNPN, CDR2 SVGIG (reference sequence). This CDR3 comprises 15 residues. Trimming shortened V by 3 bases and J by 8 bases, and 19 bases separated the two germline ends. The CDR3: CAWSDIQGLEEKLFF. CDR3 DNA sequence: TGTGCCTGGAGCGACATACAGGGACTGGAGGAAAAACTGTTTTTT.

The chain recombines TRBV27 with TRBJ2-5; D call uncertain. Germline lookup yields CDR1 MNHEY and CDR2 SMNVEV (reference sequence). This CDR3 is built from 13 residues. Deletions cut 2 bases from V and 3 bases from J, with 7 bases between. As DNA, the CDR3 is TGTGCCAGCAGTTTACGCCGGAAAGAGACCCAGTACTTC. Amino acids: CASSLRRKETQYF.

This clone occurred a few times. The rearrangement uses TRBV18 and TRBJ1-1; 7 bases agree with TRBD1. CDR3 length equals 15 residues. Germline trimming cut 3 bases from V and 4 bases from J; bases unmatched to any gene: 8. Germline values: CDR1 KGHSH, CDR2 LQKENI. CDR3 DNA: TGTGCCAGCTCACCCGGGACAGCAGGGCTCACTGAAGCTTTCTTT. It encodes CASSPGTAGLTEAFF.

V and J are TRBV5-4 and TRBJ2-1; D is perhaps TRBD2 (5 bases). The V end lost 3 bases, the J end lost 3 bases, and 19 bases lay between the germline ends. CDR1 and CDR2 (germline): SGHNT, YYREEE (reference sequence). The CDR3 runs 17 residues. CDR3 sequence reads: CASSSTEGALLYNEQFF. CDR3 nucleotide sequence: TGTGCCAGCAGCTCTACCGAGGGAGCCCTTCTCTACAATGAGCAGTTCTTC.